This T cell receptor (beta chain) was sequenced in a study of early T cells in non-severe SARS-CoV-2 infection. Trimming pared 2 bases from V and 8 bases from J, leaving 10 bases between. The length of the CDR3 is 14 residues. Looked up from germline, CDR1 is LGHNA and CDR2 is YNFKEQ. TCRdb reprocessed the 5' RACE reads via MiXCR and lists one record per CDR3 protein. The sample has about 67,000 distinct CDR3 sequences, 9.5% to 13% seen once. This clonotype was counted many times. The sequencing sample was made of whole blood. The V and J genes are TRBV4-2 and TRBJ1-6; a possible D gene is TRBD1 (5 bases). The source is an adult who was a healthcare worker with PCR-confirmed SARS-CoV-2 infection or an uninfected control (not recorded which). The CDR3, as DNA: TGTGCCAGCAGCCAATCAAGGGGTTATTCACCCCTCCACTTT. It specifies CASSQSRGYSPLHF.